The 11 T cell receptor beta chains listed next were all sequenced from one sample in a study of blood T cell repertoires in COVID-19. TCRdb's copy holds only in-frame clones and misses some; the assay was immunoSEQ multiplex PCR. Of roughly 200,000 clones in the sample, 75% to 85% are singletons; the top ten hold approximately 12%. The sequenced sample was PBMCs or T cells enriched from blood (not recorded which). These TCRs come from a middle-aged man who had recovered from COVID-19.

The gene calls are TRBV7-9 and TRBJ1-1, with D unresolved. Germline V CDR1 and CDR2: SEHNR, FQNEAQ (reference sequence). The CDR3 loop spans 15 amino acids. V was trimmed by 7 bases and J by 1 base, leaving 16 bases between them. The CDR3 coding sequence is TGTGCCAGCACCTCCCGGGCGGGAGAGAACACTGAAGCTTTCTTT. It encodes CASTSRAGENTEAFF.

The V gene is TRBV19, the J gene TRBJ2-7; TRBD1 matches at 7 bases. CDR3 length: 15 amino acids. Germline CDR1 LNHDA, CDR2 SQIVND (reference sequence). V lost 6 bases, J lost 5 bases, and 13 bases stayed unmatched. CDR3 residues: CASSPPGTARDEQYF. The CDR3 DNA sequence: TGTGCCAGTAGCCCGCCGGGGACAGCACGGGACGAGCAGTACTTC.

The J gene is TRBJ1-3, the V gene TRBV6-2 or TRBV6-3; the D gene is possibly TRBD1 (6 bases). Trimming pared 0 bases from V and 3 bases from J, leaving 6 bases between. The CDR3 runs to 14 residues. The germline CDR1 and CDR2 sequences are MNHEY and SVGEGT. As DNA, the CDR3 is TGTGCCAGCAGTTACTCGACAGGTGGAAACACCATATATTTT. This sequence encodes CASSYSTGGNTIYF.

The gene calls are TRBV5-6 and TRBJ1-2, with D unresolved. This CDR3 comprises 16 residues. Germline V gene lookup returns CDR1 SGHDT and CDR2 YYEEEE. The V and J ends lost 0 bases and 4 bases respectively, with 16 bases between them. CDR3 nucleotides: TGTGCCAGCAGCTTGGTGGCAGGTTCTCCCCTCTATGGCTACACCTTC. This gives the protein CASSLVAGSPLYGYTF.

DNA for the CDR3: TGCGCCACCACCCTAGACAGACCGAACACTGAAGCTTTCTTT. This gives the protein CATTLDRPNTEAFF. The chain is built from TRBV5-1 and TRBJ1-1, with a tentative D call TRBD1 (5 bases). Looked up from germline, CDR1 is SGHRS and CDR2 is YFSETQ. The CDR3 has 14 amino acids. V lost 9 bases to trimming and J lost 1 base, with 16 bases between them.

CDR3: CAISGDSYEQYF. The CDR3 DNA follows: TGTGCCATCAGCGGTGACTCCTACGAGCAGTACTTC. The chain links TRBV10-3 to TRBJ2-7; D is uncertain. Germline CDR1 ENHRY, CDR2 SYGVKD. With 6 bases removed from V and 0 bases from J, the gap between germline ends came to 6 bases. CDR3 length: 12 amino acids.

CDR3: CASSLTLDRASYNSPLHF. The CDR3 DNA reads as TGTGCCAGCAGCCTCACTTTGGACAGGGCCTCCTATAATTCACCCCTCCACTTT. The chain carries TRBV5-6 and TRBJ1-6; 8 bases are shared with TRBD1. CDR1 and CDR2 from the germline V gene are SGHDT and YYEEEE. The junction had 9 bases not matched to a gene; V was cut back by 4 bases and J by 0 bases. The CDR3 runs 18 residues.

This chain links TRBV5-1 with TRBJ2-1, with 9 bases aligning to TRBD2. CDR1 and CDR2 from the germline V gene are SGHRS and YFSETQ. The CDR3 is 16 residues long. The J segment lost 9 bases and the V segment lost 3 bases, leaving 13 bases of the junction unmatched. In DNA form, the CDR3 reads TGCGCCAGCAGCTACCTGACTAGCGGTGTGATGGGTGAGCAGTTCTTC. Translating gives CASSYLTSGVMGEQFF.

This clone has more than one count but fewer than ten. For the CDR3, the DNA is TGCAGCGTGAGACAGTCTCCTAACTATGGCTACACCTTC. Protein product: CSVRQSPNYGYTF. V usage is TRBV29-1 and J usage is TRBJ1-2; perhaps TRBD1 as D (5 bases). CDR3 length: 13 residues. Per the germline V gene, CDR1 is SQVTM and CDR2 is ANQGSEA. Trimming left V 6 bases short and J 0 bases short, with 11 bases between.

The V gene is TRBV28, the J gene TRBJ2-1; weak D call: TRBD1 (5 bases). The CDR3 consists of 12 residues. V was cut by 5 bases and J by 9 bases, with 11 bases left in between. Germline values: CDR1 MDHEN, CDR2 SYDVKM. The CDR3 coding sequence is TGTGCCAGCAGTCAGGGCTCGCGTGAGCAGTTCTTC. Translating it yields CASSQGSREQFF.

The rearrangement uses TRBV18 and TRBJ1-3, with D unclear. V dropped 3 bases and J dropped 8 bases, with 11 bases sitting between them. The CDR3 extends over 13 amino acids. The germline gives CDR1 KGHSH, CDR2 LQKENI. CDR3 nucleotide sequence: TGTGCCAGCTCACCGGGAGATAAGCACACCATATATTTT. Encoded protein: CASSPGDKHTIYF.